Shown below are 28 T cell receptor beta chains from a single sample sequenced in a study of blood T cell repertoires in COVID-19 (TCRdb year 2020). The protocol used for the library was the immunoSEQ multiplex PCR assay. TCRdb's version of the immuneACCESS table is confined to in-frame rearrangements and falls short of the full clone set. An unresolved V gene accounts for under half of the shortfall where checked; the remainder is of unknown origin. This sample is represented by hundreds of thousands of clones; around 87% of them were singletons. The ten largest clonotypes hold 1% of the sample. Sequencing was performed on PBMCs or T cells enriched from blood (not recorded which). These receptors were obtained from a man between 18 and 35 years old who had recovered from COVID-19.

The rearrangement links TRBV7-9 to TRBJ2-7; 8 positions match TRBD2. The CDR3 consists of 15 residues. In germline, CDR1 is SEHNR, CDR2 FQNEAQ (reference sequence). The J segment lost 2 bases and the V segment lost 0 bases, leaving 3 bases of the junction unmatched. CDR3 sequence reads: CASSLASGKTYEQYF. DNA for the CDR3: TGTGCCAGCAGCTTAGCTAGCGGGAAGACCTACGAGCAGTACTTC.

This rearrangement joins TRBV7-2 to TRBJ2-1; D is undetermined. Per germline, CDR1 SGHTA and CDR2 FQGNSA. The CDR3 sequence is 12 residues long. Between the trimmed V and J ends, which lost 1 base and 9 bases, there was a span of 7 bases. The CDR3 sequence: CASSLGASEQFF. For the CDR3, the DNA is TGTGCCAGCAGCTTAGGGGCGAGTGAGCAGTTCTTC.

This rearrangement joins TRBV4-1 to TRBJ1-5; D is uncertain. Trimming took off 8 bases at V and 2 bases at J, with 22 bases between the two ends. Germline lookup yields CDR1 MGHRA and CDR2 YSYEKL. The CDR3 runs to 17 residues. The CDR3 reads CASPPDEGRKGNQPQHF. CDR3 in DNA: TGCGCCAGCCCCCCGGATGAGGGTAGAAAGGGCAATCAGCCCCAGCATTTT.

J is TRBJ2-5 and V is TRBV7-7, with 7 bases that match TRBD1. V trimming: 1 base; J trimming: 5 bases; junction bases outside the gene matches: 7. The CDR3 length is 15 residues. Germline V gene lookup returns CDR1 SSHAT and CDR2 FNYEAQ (reference sequence). The chain's CDR3 is CASSLERGLFETQYF. In DNA, the CDR3 is TGTGCCAGCAGCTTAGAAAGGGGGCTGTTTGAGACCCAGTACTTC.

The rearrangement joins TRBV29-1 to TRBJ1-2; 10 bases agree with TRBD1. V lost 7 bases, J lost 7 bases, and 15 bases stayed unmatched. The germline gives CDR1 SQVTM, CDR2 ANQGSEA. The CDR3 runs 15 residues. CDR3 nucleotide sequence: TGCAGCGCCTCAAATGTGGGGACAGGGGAGATTGGCTACACCTTC. Protein product: CSASNVGTGEIGYTF.

The rearrangement joins TRBV7-8 to TRBJ2-5; 8 bases agree with TRBD2. The CDR3 consists of 16 residues. Germline V gene lookup returns CDR1 SGHVS and CDR2 FQNEAQ. V gave up 1 base and J gave up 5 bases; unmatched junction bases: 9. The CDR3: CASSLGYRGGRETQYF. DNA for the CDR3: TGTGCCAGCAGCTTAGGGTATCGCGGGGGGAGGGAGACCCAGTACTTC.

V usage is TRBV2 and J usage is TRBJ2-5; 13 bases line up with TRBD2. Germline assignment: CDR1 SNHLY and CDR2 FYNNEI. The length of the CDR3 is 16 residues. V shed 2 bases and J 4 bases; nucleotides not matched to a gene: 4. Here the CDR3 reads CASSEMGLAGTETQYF. The CDR3 region has the DNA TGTGCCAGCAGTGAAATGGGACTAGCGGGAACAGAGACCCAGTACTTC.

The rearrangement links TRBV10-2 to TRBJ2-3; the D is unclear. The V end lost 8 bases, the J end lost 3 bases, and 6 bases lay between the germline ends. This CDR3 contains 11 residues. From germline, CDR1 is WSHSY and CDR2 SAAADI. CDR3 residues: CASLNTDTQYF. CDR3 DNA: TGCGCCAGCCTTAATACAGATACGCAGTATTTT.

This sequence joins TRBV10-3 and TRBJ1-4; D might be TRBD1 (6 bases). CDR1 ENHRY and CDR2 SYGVKD come from the germline V gene. This CDR3 is 14 amino acids long. The V end lost 5 bases, the J end lost 3 bases, and 10 bases lay between the germline ends. The CDR3 spells CAISPGQANEKLFF. CDR3 nucleotide sequence: TGTGCCATCAGTCCGGGACAAGCTAATGAAAAACTGTTTTTT.

The chain combines TRBV4-3 with TRBJ2-1; 7 bases line up with TRBD2. J gave up 3 bases and V 2 bases, and 7 bases lay outside the gene matches. Germline V gene data show CDR1 as LGHNA and CDR2 as YSLEER. The CDR3 has 16 amino acids. The CDR3 bases are TGCGCCAGCAGCCAAAAAGGAGTAGCGGGCTACAATGAGCAGTTCTTC. Its protein product is CASSQKGVAGYNEQFF.

This clone was detected a few times. The chain has TRBV3-1 (or the pseudogene TRBV3-2) and TRBJ2-7; unclear D gene. The CDR3 length is 13 residues. Germline lookup yields CDR1 LGHDT and CDR2 YNNKEL (reference sequence). Trimming shortened V by 0 bases and J by 3 bases, and 6 bases separated the two germline ends. The CDR3 is CASSQDYSYEQYF. The CDR3 DNA is TGTGCCAGCAGCCAAGATTACAGCTACGAGCAGTACTTC.

The chain carries TRBV13 and TRBJ1-4; D is perhaps TRBD1 (5 bases). This CDR3 spans 13 amino acids. Per the germline V gene, CDR1 is PRHDT and CDR2 is FYEKMQ (reference sequence). Trimming pared 8 bases from V and 8 bases from J, leaving 15 bases between. CDR3 DNA sequence: TGTGCCAGCGGTGACTCGGGGGACGAAAAACTGTTTTTT. It yields the protein CASGDSGDEKLFF.

This chain joins TRBV2 and TRBJ2-2; D possibly corresponds to TRBD1 (5 bases). Germline CDR1 is SNHLY and CDR2 is FYNNEI. The CDR3 loop spans 13 amino acids. Trimming cost V 7 bases and J 5 bases, with 11 bases left between them. DNA for the CDR3: TGTGCCAGCAAAGGGGTAGTGACCGGGGAGCTGTTTTTT. Translated: CASKGVVTGELFF.

The gene calls are TRBV5-4 and TRBJ2-7; TRBD2 aligns across 8 bases. V shed 0 bases, J shed 3 bases, and the junction held 14 bases outside the gene matches. Germline V CDR1 and CDR2: SGHNT, YYREEE (reference sequence). This CDR3 has 18 amino acids. In nucleotides, the CDR3 is TGTGCCAGCAGCTTGGGCGCCGGGGGGGGTCGGTTTGACTACGAGCAGTACTTC. Protein: CASSLGAGGGRFDYEQYF.

The rearrangement links TRBV5-1 to TRBJ1-2, with a possible D match to TRBD1 (6 bases). Germline V gives CDR1 SGHRS, CDR2 YFSETQ. Trimming removed 5 bases from V and 4 bases from J, with 12 bases in between. This CDR3 spans 13 amino acids. Written as DNA, the CDR3 is TGCGCCAGCAGGTTACAGGGCTCCTATGGCTACACCTTC. Residues: CASRLQGSYGYTF.

V usage is TRBV10-2 and J usage is TRBJ1-3; 7 bases fit TRBD1. Looked up from germline, CDR1 is WSHSY and CDR2 is SAAADI. CDR3 length: 15 residues. V lost 4 bases to trimming and J lost 8 bases; unmatched junction nucleotides: 11. The CDR3, as DNA: TGCGCCAGCAGTGTATCGACAGGGTCTAGAGACACCATATATTTT. Translation: CASSVSTGSRDTIYF.

The rearrangement joins TRBV18 to TRBJ1-1; the match to TRBD1 covers 7 bases. Germline CDR1 reads KGHSH; CDR2 reads LQKENI. The CDR3 has 15 residues. V shed 5 bases, J shed 4 bases, and the junction held 10 bases outside the gene matches. The CDR3 is CASSAQGGRGTEAFF. The CDR3 DNA reads TGTGCCAGCTCAGCCCAAGGGGGCAGGGGCACTGAAGCTTTCTTT.

The CDR3 protein is CASSPTSETLGEQYF. The CDR3 DNA sequence: TGTGCCAGCAGCCCTACCTCCGAAACTCTCGGCGAGCAGTACTTC. The gene calls are TRBV11-2 and TRBJ2-7; D gene ambiguous. Trimming took off 5 bases at V and 6 bases at J, with 20 bases between the two ends. The length of the CDR3 is 15 residues. The germline CDR1 and CDR2 sequences are SGHAT and FQNNGV.

V usage is TRBV19 and J usage is TRBJ2-2; D gene unclear. CDR1 is LNHDA and CDR2 is SQIVND in the germline V gene (reference sequence). The CDR3 has 12 amino acids. Trimming took off 11 bases at V and 5 bases at J, with 12 bases between the two ends. The CDR3 sequence: CAGVGQTGELFF. CDR3 bases: TGTGCCGGAGTAGGTCAAACCGGGGAGCTGTTTTTT. Variable domain in full (rest from reference TRBV19 and TRBJ2-2): DGGITQSPKYLFRKEGQNVTLSCEQNLNHDAMYWYRQDPGQGLRLIYYSQIVNDFQKGDIAEGYSVSREKKESFPLTVTSAQKNPTAFYLCAGVGQTGELFFGEGSRLTVL.

This clone was seen only once. This rearrangement joins TRBV5-8 to TRBJ2-7, with 9 bases lining up with TRBD1. Germline V lookup: CDR1 SGHTS, CDR2 YDEGEE. The V and J ends lost 4 bases and 3 bases, in that order; junction bases with no gene match: 5. The CDR3 extends over 14 amino acids. CDR3 DNA: TGTGCCAGCAGCGACCACAGGGGGCTCTACGAGCAGTACTTC. Its translation is CASSDHRGLYEQYF.

This clone has only a few counts. The chain carries TRBV3-1 (or the pseudogene TRBV3-2) and TRBJ1-2; D unresolved. V was pared by 2 bases and J by 7 bases, with 11 bases between. Germline CDR1 LGHDT, CDR2 YNNKEL (reference sequence). This CDR3 comprises 13 residues. The CDR3 sequence: CASSQWPTSGYTF. CDR3 sequence (DNA): TGTGCCAGCAGCCAATGGCCCACCTCTGGCTACACCTTC.

Only one count was recorded for this clone. The chain carries TRBV4-1 and TRBJ1-2, with D possibly being TRBD1 (6 bases). This CDR3 has 14 residues. Per the germline V gene, CDR1 is MGHRA and CDR2 is YSYEKL. V was pared by 1 base and J by 8 bases, with 14 bases between. In DNA form, the CDR3 reads TGCGCCAGCAGCCAAGGCGTGGGGGCAGGAGGCTACACCTTC. This encodes CASSQGVGAGGYTF.

The chain links TRBV28 to TRBJ1-2; tentatively, D is TRBD1 (5 bases). CDR1 and CDR2 from the germline V gene are MDHEN and SYDVKM. This CDR3 region has 14 residues. Trimming took off 7 bases at V and 4 bases at J, with 16 bases between the two ends. The CDR3 sequence is CASIPRGESYGYTF. As DNA, the CDR3 is TGTGCCAGCATCCCGCGGGGGGAGTCCTATGGCTACACCTTC.

This clone was counted once. V gene TRBV29-1 combines with J gene TRBJ2-2; the D gene is possibly TRBD2 (7 bases). Looked up from germline, CDR1 is SQVTM and CDR2 is ANQGSEA. The CDR3 runs 14 residues. The V and J ends lost 6 bases and 7 bases respectively, with 18 bases between them. For the CDR3, the DNA is TGCAGCGTCCAGGGGACTACCCCGAGCGGGGAGCTGTTTTTT. Protein product: CSVQGTTPSGELFF.

The DNA of the CDR3 is TGTGCCAGCAGCCAAGTAGCGACAGGGGTAGGAGGCAATCAGCCCCAGCATTTT. This translates into CASSQVATGVGGNQPQHF. The chain employs TRBV3-1 (or the pseudogene TRBV3-2) and TRBJ1-5, with 8 nucleotides matching TRBD1. Germline CDR1 and CDR2: LGHDT and YNNKEL (reference sequence). V lost 1 base and J lost 2; bases outside the gene matches: 10. The length of the CDR3 is 18 residues.

The chain employs TRBV7-2 and TRBJ2-1, with 9 bases that match TRBD2. In germline, CDR1 is SGHTA, CDR2 FQGNSA. There are 15 residues in the CDR3. The V segment lost 3 bases and the J segment 7 bases; nucleotides outside the gene matches: 7. The CDR3 loop is CASSLVGAGGNEQFF. CDR3 sequence (DNA): TGTGCCAGCAGCTTGGTGGGAGCGGGAGGTAATGAGCAGTTCTTC.

As to this clone: Other DNA sequences in the sample encode the same CDR3. This chain links TRBV28 with TRBJ1-2; no definite D call. Germline values: CDR1 MDHEN, CDR2 SYDVKM. Trimming took 3 bases from V and 2 from J, leaving 4 bases between them. CDR3 size: 12 residues. The CDR3 is CASSFTNYGYTF. The CDR3 coding sequence is TGTGCCAGCAGTTTTACAAACTATGGCTACACCTTC.

This sequence joins TRBV27 and TRBJ2-1; possibly TRBD1 for D (6 bases). V lost 5 bases, J lost 8 bases, and 19 bases lay in between. Germline V CDR1 and CDR2: MNHEY, SMNVEV (reference sequence). This CDR3 spans 15 amino acids. The CDR3 DNA sequence: TGTGCCAGCAGTCTACTGAACAGGGTCGTCGATGAGCAGTTCTTC. This sequence encodes CASSLLNRVVDEQFF.